One T cell receptor (beta chain) is described in this entry. The target antigen is unknown. The data belong to a study of identical twins. Study-wide findings and caveats: An excess of low generation probability was shown by twin-shared out-of-frame alpha sequences. Out-of-frame sharing of TCR alpha in monozygotic twins was underestimated by models. Invariant T cells like MAIT and iNKT could partly confound the zero-insertion analyses.

The CDR3 covers 14 residues. V was pared by 5 bases and J by 8 bases, with 7 bases of the junction left unmatched. Germline values: CDR1 SGHTA, CDR2 FQGNSA. In TCRdb, the 5' RACE reads were re-called with MiXCR into one record per CDR3 protein. The repertoire consists of 1.5 million to 2 million distinct CDR3 sequences, with less than 40% occurring once and the leading ten covering about 0.27%. The source material was cord blood. The receptor was isolated from a newborn girl in good health. The chain recombines TRBV7-2 with TRBJ2-1; the match to TRBD2 covers 9 bases. The CDR3 nucleotides read TGTGCCAGCAGCCTACTAGCGGGCTCCGATGAGCAGTTCTTC. The encoded protein is CASSLLAGSDEQFF.